The present T cell receptor (beta chain) was sequenced within a study of shared clonotypes between healthy human individuals. The assay was run at deep level. Method: immunoSEQ multiplex PCR; TCRdb's copy keeps in-frame clones and lacks some. The data contain hundreds of thousands of clones, about 95% of them singletons. Terminally differentiated effector memory CD45RA+ cells were excluded from the naive CD8 cells, which were CD45RO-negative and positively selected for CCR7. V shed 1 base and J shed 7 bases, with 14 bases lying between them. The CDR3 contains 15 residues. Germline V lookup: CDR1 MGHRA, CDR2 YSYEKL.

Sequencing was carried out using naive CD8+ T cells sorted from blood. This TCR was sampled from a woman in her 30s in good health. The chain links TRBV4-1 to TRBJ2-1; D possibly matches TRBD1 or TRBD2 (5 bases each). The CDR3 nucleotides read TGCGCCAGCAGCCAAGGTGGGGGAGAAGTGAATGAGCAGTTCTTC. It specifies CASSQGGGEVNEQFF.